The entry below describes one T cell receptor beta chain. An end of the junction does not agree with germline; a read error may underlie this. The source of the sample is a study of blood T cell repertoires in COVID-19. Study context: Acute and convalescent COVID-19 samples came from the United States, Italy and Spain. In each case, the material was cDNA or gDNA derived from T cells, B-cell-depleted T cells, or PBMCs.

Germline-derived CDR1 and CDR2 are MNHEY and SMNVEV (reference sequence). CDR3 size: 16 residues. In the authors' methods: Reference gene primers were amplified, and this amplification served to estimate nucleated cell counts. Sequenced by immunoSEQ multiplex PCR; TCRdb stores in-frame clones only, minus some. V and J calls and clone size are those listed in that table; D and trimming were worked out from the DNA. The sample holds 90,000 to 120,000 clones; approximately 84% are singletons and the top ten take around 4.2%. The sample was peripheral blood. This chain uses TRBV27 with TRBJ2-5; a possible D gene is TRBD1 (5 bases). The receptor was derived from a human donor in a cohort sampled during active COVID-19. CDR3: CASSLSQTVFLETQYF. The DNA of the CDR3 is TGTGCCAGCAGTCTATCCCAGACAGTTTTCTTGGAGACCCAGTACTTC.